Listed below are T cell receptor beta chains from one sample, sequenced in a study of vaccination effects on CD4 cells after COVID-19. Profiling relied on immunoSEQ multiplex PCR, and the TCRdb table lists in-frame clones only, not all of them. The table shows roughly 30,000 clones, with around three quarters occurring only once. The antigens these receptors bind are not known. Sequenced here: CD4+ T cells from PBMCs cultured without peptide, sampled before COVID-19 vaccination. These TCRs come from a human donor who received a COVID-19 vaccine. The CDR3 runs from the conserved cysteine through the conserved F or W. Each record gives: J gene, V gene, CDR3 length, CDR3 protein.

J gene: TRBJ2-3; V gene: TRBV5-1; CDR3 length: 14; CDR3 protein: CASSTDGTTDTQYF
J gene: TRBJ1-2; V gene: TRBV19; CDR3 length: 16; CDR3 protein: CASSPKTGVIEYGYTF
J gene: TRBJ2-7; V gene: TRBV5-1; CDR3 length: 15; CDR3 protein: CASSLYAGETYEQYF
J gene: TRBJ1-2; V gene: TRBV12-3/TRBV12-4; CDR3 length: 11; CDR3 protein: CASSSSGGYTF
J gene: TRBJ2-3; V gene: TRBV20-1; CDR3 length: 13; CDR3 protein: CSASWRPTDTQYF
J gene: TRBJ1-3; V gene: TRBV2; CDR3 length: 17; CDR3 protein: CASSEVVHAGSGNTIYF
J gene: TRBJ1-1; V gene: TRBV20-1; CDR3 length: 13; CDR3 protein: CSASLSAGTEAFF
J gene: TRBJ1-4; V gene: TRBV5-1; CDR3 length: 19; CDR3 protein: CASSLAFTGTLTFNEKLFF
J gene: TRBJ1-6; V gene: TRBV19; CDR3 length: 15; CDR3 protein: CASSIEKRTNSPLHF
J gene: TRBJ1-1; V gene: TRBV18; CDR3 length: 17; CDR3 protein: CASSPNPSTGMNTEAFF
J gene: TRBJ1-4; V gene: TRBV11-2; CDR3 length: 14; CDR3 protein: CASSPDRGREKLFF
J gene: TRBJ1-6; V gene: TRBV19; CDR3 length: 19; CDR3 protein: CASSPSPGTPSSYNSPLHF
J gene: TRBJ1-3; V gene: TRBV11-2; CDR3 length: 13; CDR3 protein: CASSPPVGNTIYF
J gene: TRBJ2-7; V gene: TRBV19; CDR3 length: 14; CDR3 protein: CASSTGGMAYEQYF
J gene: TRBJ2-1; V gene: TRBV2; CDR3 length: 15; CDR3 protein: CASSLGRELIDEQFF
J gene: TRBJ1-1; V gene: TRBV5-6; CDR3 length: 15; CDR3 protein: CASSTRRGARSEAFF
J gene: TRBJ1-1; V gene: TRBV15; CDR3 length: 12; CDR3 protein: CATSRDRQEAFF
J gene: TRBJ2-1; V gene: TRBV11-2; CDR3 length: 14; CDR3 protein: CASSPQVGYNEQFF
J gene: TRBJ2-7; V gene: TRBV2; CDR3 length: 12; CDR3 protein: CASSEPAYEQYF
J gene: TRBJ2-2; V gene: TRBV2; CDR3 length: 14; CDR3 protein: CASSVSGALGELFF
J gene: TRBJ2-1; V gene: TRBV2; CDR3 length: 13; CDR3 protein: CASLGSGDNEQFF
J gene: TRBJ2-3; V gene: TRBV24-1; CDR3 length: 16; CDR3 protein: CATSDPRQGGTDTQYF
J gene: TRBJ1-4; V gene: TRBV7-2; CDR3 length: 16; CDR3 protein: CASSDTDRLTNEKLFF
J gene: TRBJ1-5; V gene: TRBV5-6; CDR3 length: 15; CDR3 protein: CASSSIQGFNQPQHF
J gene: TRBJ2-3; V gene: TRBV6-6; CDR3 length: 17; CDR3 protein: CASSPPVGGRGTDTQYF
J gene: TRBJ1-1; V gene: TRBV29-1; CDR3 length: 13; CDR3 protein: CSTRRDMNTEAFF
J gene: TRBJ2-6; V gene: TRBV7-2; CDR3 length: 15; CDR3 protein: CASSDGGRGANVLTF
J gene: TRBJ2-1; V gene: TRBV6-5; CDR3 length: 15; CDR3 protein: CASKGGDSISNEQFF
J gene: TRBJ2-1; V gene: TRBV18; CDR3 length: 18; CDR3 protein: CASSPQTRGLAALREQFF
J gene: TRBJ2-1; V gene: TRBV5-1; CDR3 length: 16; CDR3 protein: CASSFSRGHLYNEQFF
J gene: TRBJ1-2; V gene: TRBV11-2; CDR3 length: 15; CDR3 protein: CASSLAPPTGRGYTF
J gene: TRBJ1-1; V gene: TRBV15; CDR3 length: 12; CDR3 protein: CATSRDLNEAFF
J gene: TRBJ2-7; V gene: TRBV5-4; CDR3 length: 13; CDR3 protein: CASSWTASYEQYF
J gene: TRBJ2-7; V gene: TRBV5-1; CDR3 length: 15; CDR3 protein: CASRRTSGSGQEQYF
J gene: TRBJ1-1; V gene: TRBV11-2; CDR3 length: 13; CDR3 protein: CASSYQRNTEAFF
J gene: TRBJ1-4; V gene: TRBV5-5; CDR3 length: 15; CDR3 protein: CASRKGGGSDEKLFF
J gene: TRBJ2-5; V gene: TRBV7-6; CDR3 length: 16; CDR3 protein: CASSLESGRGGETQYF
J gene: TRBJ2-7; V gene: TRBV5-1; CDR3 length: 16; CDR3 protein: CASSPGGGIGRYEQYF
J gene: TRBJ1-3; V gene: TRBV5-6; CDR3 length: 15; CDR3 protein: CASSTRRVAGNTIYF
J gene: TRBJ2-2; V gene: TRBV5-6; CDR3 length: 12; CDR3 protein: CASTSWSGELFF
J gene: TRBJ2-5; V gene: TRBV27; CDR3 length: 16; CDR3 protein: CASSLGQGHIGETQYF
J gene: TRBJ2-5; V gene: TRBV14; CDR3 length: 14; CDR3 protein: CASSQGTRLKTQYF
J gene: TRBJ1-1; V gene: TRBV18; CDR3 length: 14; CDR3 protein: CASSPQGANTEAFF
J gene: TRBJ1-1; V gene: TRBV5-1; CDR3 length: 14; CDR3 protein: CASSTDIMNTEAFF
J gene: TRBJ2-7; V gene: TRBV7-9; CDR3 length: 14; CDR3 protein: CASSSGTASYEQYF
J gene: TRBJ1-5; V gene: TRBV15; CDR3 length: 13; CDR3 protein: CATSQGINQPQHF
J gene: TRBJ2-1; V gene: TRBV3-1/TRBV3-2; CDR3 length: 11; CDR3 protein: CASSQDNEQFF
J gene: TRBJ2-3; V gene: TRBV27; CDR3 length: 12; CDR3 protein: CASRGVTDTQYF
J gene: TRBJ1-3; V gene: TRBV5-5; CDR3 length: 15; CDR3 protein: CASSLGGAGGNTIYF
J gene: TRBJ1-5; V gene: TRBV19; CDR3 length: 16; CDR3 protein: CASSIRQGVSNQPQHF
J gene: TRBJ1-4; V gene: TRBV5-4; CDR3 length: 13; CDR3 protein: CASSGTGTGARLF
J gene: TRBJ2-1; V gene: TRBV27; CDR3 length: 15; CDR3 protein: CASSFWLAGVDEQFF
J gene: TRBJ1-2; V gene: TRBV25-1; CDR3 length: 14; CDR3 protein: CASSESGPGNGYTF
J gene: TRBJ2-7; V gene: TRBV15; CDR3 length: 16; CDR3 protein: CATSRDRLAGVYEQYF
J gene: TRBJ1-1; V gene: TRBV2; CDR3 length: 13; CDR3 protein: CASSPGEQSEAFF